Presented here are 3 T cell receptor beta chains from one specimen sequenced in a study of shared clonotypes between healthy human individuals. Naive CD8 cells lacked CD45RO, underwent positive selection for CCR7 and left out terminally differentiated effector memory CD45RA+ cells. Produced via immunoSEQ multiplex PCR; TCRdb's table is partial and in-frame only. The sample contains around 2,000,000 clones, over 85% of which appear only once. Sequencing used naive CD8+ T cells sorted from blood. These receptors all come from a man between 18 and 29 years old in good health.

The V call is TRBV4-1, the J call TRBJ2-4; 8 positions agree with TRBD1. V gave up 0 bases and J gave up 1 base; unmatched junction bases: 5. The CDR3 consists of 17 residues. CDR1 and CDR2 from the germline V gene are MGHRA and YSYEKL. The CDR3 protein is CASSQDAGGLAKNIQYF. CDR3 sequence (DNA): TGCGCCAGCAGCCAAGACGCAGGGGGCTTGGCCAAAAACATTCAGTACTTC.

The rearrangement links TRBV18 to TRBJ2-3; D is uncertain. In germline, CDR1 is KGHSH, CDR2 LQKENI. This CDR3 has 13 amino acids. V was shortened by 6 bases and J by 3 bases, with 10 bases between the two germline ends. CDR3 DNA sequence: TGTGCCAGCTCTTCGGAGCAAACAGATACGCAGTATTTT. This sequence encodes CASSSEQTDTQYF.

This chain joins TRBV28 and TRBJ2-2; D is uncertain. Trimming took 0 bases from V and 5 from J, leaving 7 bases between them. Germline V gene lookup returns CDR1 MDHEN and CDR2 SYDVKM. This CDR3 is 14 amino acids long. The CDR3 coding sequence is TGTGCCAGCAGTTTATGGGGGTGGACCGGGGAGCTGTTTTTT. It codes for CASSLWGWTGELFF.